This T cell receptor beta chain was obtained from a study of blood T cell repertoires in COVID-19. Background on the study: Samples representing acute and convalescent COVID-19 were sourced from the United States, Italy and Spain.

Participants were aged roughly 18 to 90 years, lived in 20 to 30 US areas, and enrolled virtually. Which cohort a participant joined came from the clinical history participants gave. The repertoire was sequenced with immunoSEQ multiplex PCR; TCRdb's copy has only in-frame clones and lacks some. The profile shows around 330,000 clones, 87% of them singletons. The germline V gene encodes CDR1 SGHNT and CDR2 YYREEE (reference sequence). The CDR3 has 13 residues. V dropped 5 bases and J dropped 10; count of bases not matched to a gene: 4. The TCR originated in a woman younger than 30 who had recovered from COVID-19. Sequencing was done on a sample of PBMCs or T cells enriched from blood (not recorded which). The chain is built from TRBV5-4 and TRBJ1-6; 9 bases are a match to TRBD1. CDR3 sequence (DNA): TGTGCCAGCAGAGGGGACAGGGACTCACCCCTCCACTTT. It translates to CASRGDRDSPLHF.